Below are 4 T cell receptor beta chains sequenced from a single sample in a study of cytomegalovirus exposure and HLA in healthy donors. PCR involved 60 Vbeta and 13 Jbeta primers. The table came from immunoSEQ multiplex PCR; TCRdb's copy has only in-frame clones and leaves some out. The data contain 200,000 to 300,000 clones, 82% of them singletons. The sequencing sample was made of PBMCs. The origin of the receptors is a woman aged 35 to 49 in good health and CMV-seropositive.

J is TRBJ2-7 and V is TRBV18; perhaps TRBD1 as D (6 bases). The CDR3 extends over 15 amino acids. Trimming pared 2 bases from V and 3 bases from J, leaving 14 bases between. Germline CDR1 and CDR2: KGHSH and LQKENI. Here the CDR3 reads CASSPARGKGYEQYF. DNA of the CDR3: TGTGCCAGCTCACCAGCGAGGGGGAAAGGCTACGAGCAGTACTTC.

This chain joins TRBV7-2 and TRBJ1-6; 12 positions agree with TRBD1. Trimming cost V 3 bases and J 9 bases; bases outside gene matches: 6. CDR1 and CDR2 (germline): SGHTA, FQGNSA. The CDR3 consists of 16 residues. For the CDR3, the DNA is TGTGCCAGCAGCTTGGGCCGGGACAGGGGGCCTTCACCCCTCCACTTT. Protein sequence: CASSLGRDRGPSPLHF.

This clone was seen more than once but under ten times. This chain connects TRBV7-9 to TRBJ2-1, with D hard to call. Germline CDR1 and CDR2: SEHNR and FQNEAQ (reference sequence). This CDR3 has 14 amino acids. Trimming removed 5 bases from V and 4 bases from J, with 12 bases in between. The chain's CDR3 is CASSPKISYNEQFF. For the CDR3, the DNA is TGTGCCAGCAGCCCTAAGATCTCTTACAATGAGCAGTTCTTC.

In this sample, this clone turned up once. The V gene is TRBV7-9, the J gene TRBJ2-5, with 7 bases matching TRBD2. Germline V gene lookup returns CDR1 SEHNR and CDR2 FQNEAQ (reference sequence). This CDR3 is built from 16 residues. The J segment lost 1 base and the V segment lost 3 bases, leaving 8 bases of the junction unmatched. CDR3 sequence reads: CASSLKRDFPQETQYF. CDR3 bases: TGTGCCAGCAGCTTGAAGCGGGATTTCCCCCAAGAGACCCAGTACTTC.